Shown below are 25 T cell receptor beta chains from a single sample sequenced in a study of T cell responses to AZD1222 COVID-19 vaccine. Generated by immunoSEQ multiplex PCR, the TCRdb table keeps only in-frame clones and is missing some. The profile shows about 92,000 clones, around 90% of them singletons. The sequencing used peripheral blood, collected on day 0 of AZD1222 vaccination. The source of these receptors is an adult in good health.

V and J are TRBV2 and TRBJ2-1, with 9 positions matching TRBD2. Trimming took 6 bases from V and 9 from J; bases not matched to a gene: 15. Germline CDR1 and CDR2: SNHLY and FYNNEI. The CDR3 is 16 residues long. The CDR3: CASRDPGTSIGSEQFF. In DNA, the CDR3 is TGTGCCAGCAGAGATCCCGGGACTAGCATCGGTAGTGAGCAGTTCTTC.

The gene calls are TRBV20-1 and TRBJ1-5, with 7 bases lining up with TRBD1. From germline, CDR1 is DFQATT and CDR2 SNEGSKA (reference sequence). The CDR3 is made up of 17 amino acids. Germline trimming cut 3 bases from V and 3 bases from J; bases unmatched to any gene: 14. The CDR3: CSASGVGGTEFNQPQHF. CDR3 nucleotide sequence: TGCAGTGCTAGTGGTGTGGGTGGGACAGAATTCAATCAGCCCCAGCATTTT.

This sequence joins TRBV29-1 and TRBJ2-1, with D uncertain. The CDR3 spans 13 residues. Per the germline V gene, CDR1 is SQVTM and CDR2 is ANQGSEA. V was clipped by 0 bases and J by 1 base, with 4 bases between them. The CDR3, as DNA: TGCAGCGTTGAAGATCCTTCCTACAATGAGCAGTTCTTC. It yields the protein CSVEDPSYNEQFF.

This sequence joins TRBV12-5 and TRBJ1-1, with 8 bases identical to TRBD1. The germline V gene has CDR1 LGHNT and CDR2 FRNRAP. This CDR3 spans 18 amino acids. V lost 2 bases to trimming and J lost 1 base; unmatched junction nucleotides: 12. The CDR3, as DNA: TGTGCTAGTGGTTTGACCACGACGGACAGGGCATGGAACACTGAAGCTTTCTTT. As protein: CASGLTTTDRAWNTEAFF.

The chain carries TRBV2 and TRBJ1-2; 7 bases are a match to TRBD1. The germline CDR1 and CDR2 sequences are SNHLY and FYNNEI. Trimming at V came to 0 bases and at J to 8 bases, leaving 3 bases not matched to a gene. The CDR3 sequence is 13 residues long. CDR3 protein: CASSEAGGGGYTF. The CDR3 bases are TGTGCCAGCAGTGAAGCAGGAGGGGGCGGCTACACCTTC.

About this clone: Other DNA sequences within the sample encode an identical CDR3. The chain employs TRBV18 and TRBJ2-5; D remains unclear. Trimming stripped 3 bases from V and 1 base from J, with 0 bases between. The CDR3 length is 11 residues. Germline V CDR1 and CDR2: KGHSH, LQKENI. The DNA for the CDR3 is TGTGCCAGCTCACCCCAAGAGACCCAGTACTTC. This codes for CASSPQETQYF.

The CDR3 protein is CASGDRNIQYF. As DNA, the CDR3 is TGTGCCAGCGGGGACAGAAACATTCAGTACTTC. The chain couples TRBV6-5 to TRBJ2-4; 7 nucleotides line up with TRBD1. Germline V CDR1 and CDR2: MNHEY, SVGAGI. This CDR3 has 11 amino acids. V gave up 8 bases and J gave up 6 bases; unmatched junction bases: 1.

The chain couples TRBV5-1 to TRBJ2-5, with a weak D call TRBD1 (6 bases). Deletions cut 7 bases from V and 5 bases from J, with 15 bases between. CDR1 and CDR2 (germline): SGHRS, YFSETQ. This CDR3 has 13 residues. The CDR3 protein is CASADSSPETQYF. Written as DNA, the CDR3 is TGCGCCAGCGCGGACAGTTCCCCGGAGACCCAGTACTTC.

This chain links TRBV25-1 with TRBJ2-7; the D gene could be TRBD1 or TRBD2 (6 bases each). Germline CDR1 and CDR2: MGHDK and SYGVNS. The CDR3 length is 14 residues. V was shortened by 5 bases and J by 3 bases, with 14 bases between the two germline ends. The CDR3 region is CASSQRGVNYEQYF. CDR3 DNA sequence: TGTGCCAGCAGTCAGAGGGGGGTAAACTACGAGCAGTACTTC.

The CDR3 sequence: CASSADVGNQPQHF. CDR3 sequence (DNA): TGTGCCAGCAGCGCCGACGTTGGCAATCAGCCCCAGCATTTT. This sequence joins TRBV9 and TRBJ1-5; no clear D. The CDR3 totals 14 residues. Germline V gene lookup returns CDR1 SGDLS and CDR2 YYNGEE. V lost 3 bases and J lost 2, with 9 bases in between.

This sequence joins TRBV5-1 and TRBJ2-7; a possible D gene is TRBD2 (6 bases). Germline loops: CDR1 SGHRS, CDR2 YFSETQ. CDR3 length: 16 residues. Trimming removed 4 bases from V and 5 bases from J, with 22 bases in between. The CDR3 nucleotides read TGCGCCAGCAGCCCCGGGGGTAATATGGTTGTTAACGAGCAGTACTTC. Encoded protein: CASSPGGNMVVNEQYF.

The chain recombines TRBV11-2 with TRBJ1-2, with TRBD1 matching 8 bases. J lost 4 bases, V lost 3 bases, and 7 bases had no gene match. Per germline, CDR1 SGHAT and CDR2 FQNNGV. This CDR3 has 15 amino acids. The CDR3 DNA reads TGTGCCAGCAGCTTTACAGCGGGACAGGCCTATGGCTACACCTTC. Translated: CASSFTAGQAYGYTF.

This clone was detected once. The V and J genes are TRBV6-1 and TRBJ1-1; D not resolved. Looked up from germline, CDR1 is MNHNS and CDR2 is SASEGT. This CDR3 region has 13 residues. V was trimmed by 3 bases and J by 6 bases, leaving 11 bases between them. The CDR3 region is CASSESLGAEAFF. As DNA, the CDR3 is TGTGCCAGCAGTGAGTCGCTGGGCGCTGAAGCTTTCTTT.

The gene calls are TRBV3-1 (or the pseudogene TRBV3-2) and TRBJ1-1; possible D gene TRBD1, 6 bases. Per germline, CDR1 LGHDT and CDR2 YNNKEL (reference sequence). The CDR3 is made up of 13 amino acids. V lost 4 bases and J lost 3, with 9 bases in between. This CDR3 is CASSLQGYTEAFF. The CDR3 DNA follows: TGTGCCAGCAGCCTACAGGGTTACACTGAAGCTTTCTTT.

The V gene is TRBV30, the J gene TRBJ1-2, with unresolved D. CDR1 is GTSNPN, CDR2 SVGIG, per germline (reference sequence). CDR3 length equals 18 residues. The V end lost 0 bases, the J end lost 3 bases, and 23 bases lay between the germline ends. CDR3 sequence: CAWSVGGGRGFIYYGYTF. For the CDR3, the DNA is TGTGCCTGGAGTGTAGGAGGAGGAAGAGGGTTCATTTACTATGGCTACACCTTC.

J is TRBJ1-4 and V is TRBV12-3 or TRBV12-4; D is unresolved. Trimming removed 4 bases at V and 11 bases at J, with 14 bases between. The CDR3 runs to 13 residues. For the CDR3, the DNA is TGTGCCAGCAGTTACAGCCTAGCTAGGAAACTGTTTTTT. Protein product: CASSYSLARKLFF.

The chain joins TRBV5-6 to TRBJ1-5; no firm D call. Trimming cost V 2 bases and J 0 bases, with 9 bases left between them. Germline assignment: CDR1 SGHDT and CDR2 YYEEEE. This CDR3 is built from 15 residues. Written as DNA, the CDR3 is TGTGCCAGCAGCTTTTGGCGAGTTAGCAATCAGCCCCAGCATTTT. Its protein product is CASSFWRVSNQPQHF.

This clone has only one observation. The chain uses TRBV27 and TRBJ1-5, with D possibly matching TRBD1 (6 bases). CDR3 size: 15 residues. Germline-derived CDR1 and CDR2 are MNHEY and SMNVEV (reference sequence). Between the trimmed V and J ends, which lost 8 bases and 1 base, there was a span of 15 bases. The CDR3 reads CASGNPGVSNQPQHF. The CDR3 bases are TGTGCCAGCGGCAATCCAGGGGTAAGCAATCAGCCCCAGCATTTT.

This chain links TRBV30 with TRBJ1-5; D perhaps matches TRBD1 (6 bases). The V and J ends lost 2 bases and 2 bases respectively, with 16 bases between them. Per the germline V gene, CDR1 is GTSNPN and CDR2 is SVGIG (reference sequence). The CDR3 loop spans 16 amino acids. The DNA for the CDR3 is TGTGCCTGGAGTCCCCTGACCCGACAGGGCAATCAGCCCCAGCATTTT. It encodes CAWSPLTRQGNQPQHF.

The chain carries TRBV7-9 and TRBJ1-5, with a tentative D call TRBD1 (5 bases). CDR3 length: 15 amino acids. Germline CDR1 and CDR2: SEHNR and FQNEAQ (reference sequence). V lost 1 base and J lost 1, with 8 bases in between. The CDR3 DNA is TGTGCCAGCAGCTTAGGGGGCGGCAGCAATCAGCCCCAGCATTTT. The encoded protein is CASSLGGGSNQPQHF.

The J gene is TRBJ2-7, the V gene TRBV30; 11 bases are a match to TRBD2. V gave up 0 bases and J gave up 4 bases; unmatched junction bases: 8. This CDR3 is 16 amino acids long. The germline V gene has CDR1 GTSNPN and CDR2 SVGIG (reference sequence). The CDR3: CAWSVLPSGRFYEQYF. CDR3 coding DNA: TGTGCCTGGAGTGTACTTCCTAGCGGGAGGTTTTACGAGCAGTACTTC.

As for this clone: At one of its ends the junction is not consistent with the germline gene, which may arise from a read error. The CDR3 protein is CASSQFRGWSPGELFF. The CDR3, as DNA: TGTGCTAGCAGCCAATTCAGGGGATGGTCCCCCGGGGAGCTGTTTTTT. This chain links TRBV7-7 with TRBJ2-2, with a possible D match to TRBD1 (6 bases). The CDR3 extends over 16 amino acids. Germline V lookup: CDR1 SSHAT, CDR2 FNYEAQ (reference sequence).

The rearrangement uses TRBV28 and TRBJ1-5, with D uncertain. CDR1 MDHEN and CDR2 SYDVKM come from the germline V gene. The germline V and J ends were trimmed by 1 base and 10 bases, with 5 bases remaining between them. The CDR3 runs to 11 residues. The CDR3 DNA sequence: TGTGCCAGCAGTTTATCAGGACCCCAGCATTTT. It translates to CASSLSGPQHF.

The V and J genes are TRBV6-5 and TRBJ2-5; D uncertain. This CDR3 region has 12 residues. V dropped 5 bases and J dropped 7 bases, with 11 bases sitting between them. Germline CDR1 is MNHEY and CDR2 is SVGAGI. The CDR3 DNA is TGTGCCAGCAGTAACCCCCTGGGGACCCAGTACTTC. Translation gives CASSNPLGTQYF.

In its sample, this clone was seen a few times. The chain couples TRBV5-1 to TRBJ2-1, with D unclear. The ends were cut back, 2 bases at V and 0 bases at J, with 9 bases in the middle. Germline CDR1 and CDR2: SGHRS and YFSETQ. This CDR3 is 15 amino acids long. This chain's CDR3 is CASSLRVSSYNEQFF. DNA for the CDR3: TGCGCCAGCAGCTTAAGGGTCAGCTCCTACAATGAGCAGTTCTTC.